This T cell receptor (beta chain) was found in a study of technical replicates of blood from several donors. In germline, CDR1 is SGHVS, CDR2 FQNEAQ. The CDR3 sequence is 16 residues long. The junction had 9 bases not matched to a gene; V was cut back by 0 bases and J by 6 bases. Profiling relied on immunoSEQ multiplex PCR, and the TCRdb table lists in-frame clones only, not all of them. The table lists some 77,000 clones, 95% to 98% of them singletons, with about 0.34% in the top ten. V gene TRBV7-8 combines with J gene TRBJ2-3; TRBD2 agrees at 7 bases. This sequence was found in a human donor in good health. Input material: T cells isolated from PBMCs. The CDR3 region is CASSLAQGGGEDTQYF. The CDR3 nucleotides read TGTGCCAGCAGCTTAGCGCAGGGTGGGGGGGAGGATACGCAGTATTTT.